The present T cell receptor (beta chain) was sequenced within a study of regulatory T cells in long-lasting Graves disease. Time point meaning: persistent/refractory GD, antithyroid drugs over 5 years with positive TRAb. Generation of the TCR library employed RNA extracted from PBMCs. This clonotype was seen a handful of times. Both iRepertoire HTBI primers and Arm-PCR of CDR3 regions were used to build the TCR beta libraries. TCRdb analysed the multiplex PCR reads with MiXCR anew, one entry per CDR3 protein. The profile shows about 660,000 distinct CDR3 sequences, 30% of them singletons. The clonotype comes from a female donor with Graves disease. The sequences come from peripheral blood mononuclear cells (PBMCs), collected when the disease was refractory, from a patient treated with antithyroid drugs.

The CDR3 sequence is CASADRGLTPLHF. For the CDR3, the DNA is TGCGCCAGCGCCGACAGGGGGTTGACACCCCTCCACTTT. The chain has TRBV4-1 and TRBJ1-6; 9 bases are a match to TRBD1. Looked up from germline, CDR1 is MGHRA and CDR2 is YSYEKL. CDR3 length: 13 amino acids. V lost 8 bases, J lost 11 bases, and 7 bases stayed unmatched.